These 27 T cell receptor beta chains were sequenced from one sample in a study of blood T cell repertoires in COVID-19. Profiled with immunoSEQ multiplex PCR; TCRdb holds only in-frame clones, not every one. The sample records approximately 200,000 clones, roughly 81% being singletons. The specimen sequenced was peripheral blood. The origin of the receptors is a woman of 80 years or more with COVID-19, enrolled during active disease.

This chain uses TRBV29-1 with TRBJ2-3, with TRBD1 as a possible D gene (5 bases). The V end was cut by 4 bases, the J end by 7 bases, with 18 bases between. CDR1 is SQVTM and CDR2 is ANQGSEA in the germline V gene. The length of the CDR3 is 14 residues. For the CDR3, the DNA is TGCAGCGTTGGTACCGTCGGACACGCTTATACGCAGTATTTT. Amino acids: CSVGTVGHAYTQYF.

The chain recombines TRBV19 with TRBJ2-2, with 7 bases lining up with TRBD1. Germline CDR1 and CDR2: LNHDA and SQIVND (reference sequence). The CDR3 spans 15 residues. V was clipped by 3 bases and J by 5 bases; unmatched bases: 6. CDR3 protein: CASSIQAGGTGELFF. The CDR3 bases are TGTGCCAGTAGTATCCAGGCAGGGGGAACCGGGGAGCTGTTTTTT.

V usage is TRBV5-1 and J usage is TRBJ2-1; 9 bases match TRBD1. The CDR3 sequence is 15 residues long. Germline CDR1 reads SGHRS; CDR2 reads YFSETQ. The V segment lost 0 bases and the J segment 10 bases; nucleotides outside the gene matches: 8. DNA of the CDR3: TGCGCCAGCAGCTTGGCCGGGACAGGGTTTGAGGAGCAGTTCTTC. Its protein product is CASSLAGTGFEEQFF.

The V gene is TRBV3-1 (or the pseudogene TRBV3-2), the J gene TRBJ2-3; D gene uncertain. Trimming removed 0 bases from V and 0 bases from J, with 7 bases in between. Germline CDR1 is LGHDT and CDR2 is YNNKEL (reference sequence). CDR3 length equals 15 residues. Here the CDR3 reads CASSQDGFSTDTQYF. The CDR3 DNA reads TGTGCCAGCAGCCAAGACGGTTTCAGCACAGATACGCAGTATTTT.

This clone was observed once. This rearrangement joins TRBV6-6 to TRBJ2-5, with D uncertain. The CDR3 runs 13 residues. CDR1 is MNHNY and CDR2 is SVGAGI in the germline V gene (reference sequence). Between the trimmed V and J ends, which lost 5 bases and 5 bases, there was a span of 12 bases. The DNA of the CDR3 is TGTGCCAGCAGTCCCCTTGTGGAGGAGACCCAGTACTTC. Protein product: CASSPLVEETQYF.

This clone was counted once. The chain uses TRBV7-3 and TRBJ2-2; 7 bases are a match to TRBD1. Germline lookup yields CDR1 SGHTA and CDR2 FQGTGA. The CDR3 totals 16 residues. After removal of 1 base from V and 7 bases from J, the junction contained 9 bases not matched to a gene. In DNA, the CDR3 is TGTGCCAGCAGCTTAAACCCCACAGGGGATCGCGGGGAGCTGTTTTTT. This codes for CASSLNPTGDRGELFF.

V and J are TRBV12-3 or TRBV12-4 and TRBJ2-5; 7 bases map to TRBD2. The length of the CDR3 is 13 residues. V gave up 5 bases and J gave up 5 bases; unmatched junction bases: 5. CDR3 in DNA: TGTGCCAGCAGTCCCGGGAGGCGGGAGACCCAGTACTTC. It encodes CASSPGRRETQYF.

This clone has just a few counts. The chain employs TRBV9 and TRBJ1-1; D remains ambiguous. The ends were cut back, 0 bases at V and 1 base at J, with 10 bases in the middle. Per germline, CDR1 SGDLS and CDR2 YYNGEE. The length of the CDR3 is 15 residues. The CDR3 DNA sequence: TGTGCCAGCAGCGTAGAATGGTCAGGGAACACTGAAGCTTTCTTT. Translated, it gives CASSVEWSGNTEAFF.

The table lists this clone with a few counts. The gene calls are TRBV27 and TRBJ2-1; 7 nucleotides match TRBD2. Germline V lookup: CDR1 MNHEY, CDR2 SMNVEV (reference sequence). V was clipped by 6 bases and J by 6 bases; unmatched bases: 11. This CDR3 has 15 amino acids. The CDR3 loop is CASRAREAISNEQFF. DNA for the CDR3: TGTGCCAGCAGGGCTCGGGAGGCCATATCCAATGAGCAGTTCTTC.

This rearrangement joins TRBV19 to TRBJ2-3, with TRBD2 identical over 10 bases. This CDR3 is built from 18 residues. V shed 0 bases, J shed 5 bases, and the junction held 11 bases outside the gene matches. Germline V gives CDR1 LNHDA, CDR2 SQIVND (reference sequence). The CDR3 protein is CASSIDGRDVAGGDTQYF. CDR3 sequence (DNA): TGTGCCAGTAGTATAGATGGCAGGGATGTAGCGGGAGGAGATACGCAGTATTTT. The full variable domain, rest sourced from reference TRBV19 and TRBJ2-3, is DGGITQSPKYLFRKEGQNVTLSCEQNLNHDAMYWYRQDPGQGLRLIYYSQIVNDFQKGDIAEGYSVSREKKESFPLTVTSAQKNPTAFYLCASSIDGRDVAGGDTQYFGPGTRLTVL.

This sequence joins TRBV11-2 and TRBJ2-7, with 7 bases fitting TRBD2. Germline V gene lookup returns CDR1 SGHAT and CDR2 FQNNGV. The V and J ends lost 3 bases and 3 bases, in that order; junction bases with no gene match: 8. This CDR3 has 15 residues. CDR3 coding DNA: TGTGCCAGCAGCTTCCCAGGGAGGGAGGTCTACGAGCAGTACTTC. Its protein is CASSFPGREVYEQYF.

This sequence joins TRBV5-4 and TRBJ2-3; 7 bases match TRBD2. The germline V gene has CDR1 SGHNT and CDR2 YYREEE (reference sequence). The V and J ends lost 4 bases and 0 bases, in that order; junction bases with no gene match: 8. The CDR3 extends over 16 amino acids. This CDR3 is CASSPGGTQSTDTQYF. The DNA for the CDR3 is TGTGCCAGCAGCCCCGGGGGGACCCAGAGCACAGATACGCAGTATTTT.

This clone was seen just once. V and J are TRBV2 and TRBJ2-1; 9 bases align to TRBD2. Germline lookup yields CDR1 SNHLY and CDR2 FYNNEI. V lost 4 bases, J lost 4 bases, and 5 bases stayed unmatched. This CDR3 region has 15 residues. The CDR3 DNA reads TGTGCCAGCAGTGGGTCTAGCGGGGCATACAATGAGCAGTTCTTC. Its protein is CASSGSSGAYNEQFF.

V and J are TRBV9 and TRBJ2-2; no firm D call. This CDR3 has 16 amino acids. Germline CDR1 is SGDLS and CDR2 is YYNGEE. V lost 3 bases and J 3 bases, leaving 15 bases between the germline ends. CDR3 sequence: CASSGLPVGDTGELFF. The CDR3 DNA reads as TGTGCCAGCAGCGGACTTCCAGTTGGTGACACCGGGGAGCTGTTTTTT.

The chain has TRBV5-1 and TRBJ2-7; 10 bases line up with TRBD2. The length of the CDR3 is 13 residues. Germline loops: CDR1 SGHRS, CDR2 YFSETQ. Trimming took 5 bases from V and 6 from J; bases not matched to a gene: 5. The CDR3 nucleotides read TGCGCCAGCAGATCGACTAGCGGGTCCGAGCAGTACTTC. Translation gives CASRSTSGSEQYF.

The chain recombines TRBV6-6 with TRBJ2-7; maybe TRBD1 (5 bases). The V end was cut by 6 bases, the J end by 0 bases, with 9 bases between. In germline, CDR1 is MNHNY, CDR2 SVGAGI (reference sequence). The CDR3 sequence is 13 residues long. The CDR3 is CASRDTNSYEQYF. The CDR3 DNA sequence: TGTGCCAGCAGGGACACCAACTCCTACGAGCAGTACTTC.

J is TRBJ2-1 and V is TRBV5-1; a weak D match, TRBD1 (6 bases). The CDR3 totals 15 residues. Germline V lookup: CDR1 SGHRS, CDR2 YFSETQ. V lost 5 bases, J lost 0 bases, and 12 bases lay in between. The CDR3 is CASRGQSSSYNEQFF. The CDR3 DNA reads TGCGCCAGCAGAGGACAGTCGAGCTCCTACAATGAGCAGTTCTTC.

The V gene is TRBV7-2, the J gene TRBJ1-1; TRBD1 agrees at 7 bases. The V segment lost 5 bases and the J segment 4 bases; nucleotides outside the gene matches: 4. The CDR3 contains 13 residues. Germline-derived CDR1 and CDR2 are SGHTA and FQGNSA. The CDR3 region has the DNA TGTGCCAGCAGCAAACAGGGGCTCACTGAAGCTTTCTTT. Translation: CASSKQGLTEAFF.

The chain links TRBV5-1 to TRBJ1-2; maybe TRBD1 (6 bases). Germline CDR1 SGHRS, CDR2 YFSETQ. V gave up 0 bases and J gave up 4 bases, with 10 bases separating them. The CDR3 extends over 14 amino acids. In nucleotides, the CDR3 is TGCGCCAGCAGCTTGGAAGGGGGAGCCTATGGCTACACCTTC. Its protein product is CASSLEGGAYGYTF.

The rearrangement links TRBV29-1 to TRBJ1-1; possibly TRBD1 for D (5 bases). V was pared by 4 bases and J by 1 base, with 10 bases between. Germline loops: CDR1 SQVTM, CDR2 ANQGSEA. The CDR3 runs to 13 residues. CDR3 loop: CSVVLGQNTEAFF. In nucleotides, the CDR3 is TGCAGCGTTGTACTTGGACAGAACACTGAAGCTTTCTTT.

The genes are TRBV18 and TRBJ2-5; TRBD2 agrees at 11 bases. The V segment lost 1 base and the J segment 2 bases; nucleotides outside the gene matches: 3. The CDR3 runs to 16 residues. Per the germline V gene, CDR1 is KGHSH and CDR2 is LQKENI. The CDR3 coding sequence is TGTGCCAGCTCACCACGTCCTAGCGGGGGGCAAGAGACCCAGTACTTC. It codes for CASSPRPSGGQETQYF.

The chain carries TRBV10-3 and TRBJ1-4, with TRBD1 matching 9 bases. CDR1 is ENHRY and CDR2 is SYGVKD in the germline V gene. V shed 6 bases, J shed 5 bases, and the junction held 7 bases outside the gene matches. The CDR3 is made up of 15 amino acids. The CDR3 nucleotides are TGTGCCATCAGCGACACCGGACAGGGGAATGAAAAACTGTTTTTT. The encoded protein is CAISDTGQGNEKLFF.

In this sample, this clone turned up many times. This chain links TRBV7-9 with TRBJ1-3; D is perhaps TRBD1 (5 bases). Trimming cost V 4 bases and J 7 bases, with 17 bases left between them. This CDR3 contains 15 residues. The germline CDR1 and CDR2 sequences are SEHNR and FQNEAQ (reference sequence). CDR3 nucleotides: TGTGCCAGCAGCTCATACCTGGGGCAATCCAACACCATATATTTT. It is translated as CASSSYLGQSNTIYF.

The chain has TRBV6-6 and TRBJ2-5; 8 bases line up with TRBD1. This CDR3 comprises 16 residues. The trim removed 2 bases at V and 3 bases at J, leaving 8 bases unmatched. Germline values: CDR1 MNHNY, CDR2 SVGAGI (reference sequence). DNA for the CDR3: TGTGCCAGCAGTTACACCGCAGGGGGCGATAAAGAGACCCAGTACTTC. Translated: CASSYTAGGDKETQYF.

The V gene is TRBV5-8, the J gene TRBJ2-2; D possibly corresponds to TRBD1 (5 bases). CDR3 length equals 14 residues. Germline lookup yields CDR1 SGHTS and CDR2 YDEGEE. V lost 2 bases and J lost 7, with 12 bases in between. The CDR3 DNA reads as TGTGCCAGCAGCTTAGCAGGGTCGATCGGGGAGCTGTTTTTT. Its translation: CASSLAGSIGELFF.

This rearrangement joins TRBV30 to TRBJ2-1; no reliable D call. The CDR3 runs to 16 residues. Looked up from germline, CDR1 is GTSNPN and CDR2 is SVGIG (reference sequence). V gave up 0 bases and J gave up 0 bases, with 12 bases separating them. The DNA of the CDR3 is TGTGCCTGGAGTGTATACGGGTTCGACTCCTACAATGAGCAGTTCTTC. Encoded protein: CAWSVYGFDSYNEQFF.

The chain links TRBV5-6 to TRBJ2-5; TRBD2 agrees at 10 bases. J was trimmed by 4 bases and V by 0 bases; bases with no gene match: 6. This CDR3 is built from 16 residues. In germline, CDR1 is SGHDT, CDR2 YYEEEE. The CDR3 sequence is CASSLGRSSGGETQYF. DNA of the CDR3: TGTGCCAGCAGCTTGGGGCGGTCTAGCGGGGGAGAGACCCAGTACTTC. The whole variable domain, filled in from reference TRBV5-6 and TRBJ2-5, reads DAGVTQSPTHLIKTRGQQVTLRCSPKSGHDTVSWYQQALGQGPQFIFQYYEEEERQRGNFPDRFSGHQFPNYSSELNVNALLLGDSALYLCASSLGRSSGGETQYFGPGTRLLVL.